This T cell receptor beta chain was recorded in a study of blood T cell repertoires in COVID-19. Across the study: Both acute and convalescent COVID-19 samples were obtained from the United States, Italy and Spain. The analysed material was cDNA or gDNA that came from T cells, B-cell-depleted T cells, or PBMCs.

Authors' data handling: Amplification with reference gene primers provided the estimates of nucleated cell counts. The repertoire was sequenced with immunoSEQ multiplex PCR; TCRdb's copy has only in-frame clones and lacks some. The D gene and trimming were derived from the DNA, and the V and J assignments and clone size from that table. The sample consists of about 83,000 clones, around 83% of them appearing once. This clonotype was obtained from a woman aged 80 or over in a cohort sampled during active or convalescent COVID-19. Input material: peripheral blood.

CDR3: CASSLSGTNEKLFF. CDR3 DNA sequence: TGCGCCAGCAGTTTATCGGGGACTAATGAAAAACTGTTTTTT. The gene calls are TRBV10-1 and TRBJ1-4, with D unclear. The germline CDR1 and CDR2 sequences are WNHNN and SYGVQD (reference sequence). The V end was cut by 5 bases, the J end by 2 bases, with 9 bases between. This CDR3 spans 14 amino acids.